This passage covers 22 T cell receptor beta chains from one sample sequenced in a study of blood T cell repertoires in COVID-19. Profiling relied on immunoSEQ multiplex PCR, and the TCRdb table lists in-frame clones only, not all of them. This table has under 150,000 clones, 87% appearing once. Sequences were obtained from peripheral blood. The receptors originated from a man between 45 and 60 years old with active COVID-19.

The chain employs TRBV23-1 and TRBJ2-5; TRBD1 matches 7 bases. TRBV23-1 is sorted into the ORF group, with uncertain function. V lost 8 bases to trimming and J lost 3 bases; unmatched junction nucleotides: 6. The CDR3 is 13 residues long. CDR3 region: CASDSDREETQYF. The DNA for the CDR3 is TGCGCCAGCGACTCCGACAGGGAAGAGACCCAGTACTTC.

Note on this clone: Other nucleotide sequences in the sample specify the same CDR3. This chain joins TRBV9 and TRBJ2-5; 8 bases map to TRBD2. Germline V gives CDR1 SGDLS, CDR2 YYNGEE. The CDR3 spans 14 residues. After removal of 2 bases from V and 3 bases from J, the junction contained 3 bases not matched to a gene. CDR3 amino acids: CASSVAGGEETQYF. CDR3 DNA: TGTGCCAGCAGCGTCGCCGGGGGGGAAGAGACCCAGTACTTC.

This clone has a handful of counts. The CDR3 protein is CASSLGPEGNQPQHF. CDR3 in DNA: TGCGCCAGCAGCTTGGGACCCGAGGGCAATCAGCCCCAGCATTTT. The chain is built from TRBV5-1 and TRBJ1-5; no definite D call. Germline CDR1 is SGHRS and CDR2 is YFSETQ. This CDR3 contains 15 residues. The V gene lost 0 bases and the J gene lost 2 bases, with 9 bases spanning the gap.

The sample holds one count of this clone. The gene calls are TRBV11-3 and TRBJ2-1, with D possibly matching TRBD1 (5 bases). Trimming removed 5 bases from V and 0 bases from J, with 23 bases in between. CDR3 length: 19 amino acids. Looked up from germline, CDR1 is SGHNT and CDR2 is YENEEA. This CDR3 is CASSPHTWPFDSSYNEQFF. In DNA, the CDR3 is TGTGCCAGCAGCCCCCACACTTGGCCATTCGACAGCTCCTACAATGAGCAGTTCTTC.

This chain links TRBV7-2 with TRBJ2-1, with 9 positions matching TRBD2. The CDR3 runs to 18 residues. The germline V gene encodes CDR1 SGHTA and CDR2 FQGNSA. Trimming took 3 bases from V and 7 from J; bases not matched to a gene: 16. The CDR3 spells CASSFGLLAGPGRNEQFF. CDR3 nucleotides: TGTGCCAGCAGCTTCGGGTTGCTAGCGGGGCCGGGGAGGAATGAGCAGTTCTTC.

This clone was detected only once. The rearrangement joins TRBV28 to TRBJ2-3, with D tentatively TRBD2 (7 bases). CDR3 length: 14 amino acids. Germline-derived CDR1 and CDR2 are MDHEN and SYDVKM. The V and J ends lost 4 bases and 3 bases respectively, with 11 bases between them. The CDR3 loop reads CASSSGEGTDTQYF. The CDR3 DNA reads as TGTGCCAGCAGTTCAGGGGAGGGAACAGATACGCAGTATTTT. Using reference TRBV28 and TRBJ2-3 for the parts outside the CDR3, the full variable domain is DVKVTQSSRYLVKRTGEKVFLECVQDMDHENMFWYRQDPGLGLRLIYFSYDVKMKEKGDIPEGYSVSREKKERFSLILESASTNQTSMYLCASSSGEGTDTQYFGPGTRLTVL.

V gene TRBV3-1 (or the pseudogene TRBV3-2) combines with J gene TRBJ2-2, with D maybe TRBD2 (7 bases). Trimming took 4 bases from V and 7 from J, leaving 10 bases between them. The germline V gene encodes CDR1 LGHDT and CDR2 YNNKEL (reference sequence). This CDR3 is built from 13 residues. The CDR3 bases are TGTGCCAGCAGCCGAGGGGGGGACGGGGAGCTGTTTTTT. Translated: CASSRGGDGELFF.

The chain recombines TRBV12-3 or TRBV12-4 with TRBJ2-7, with 8 bases matching TRBD2. The V gene end was trimmed by 5 bases and the J gene end by 3 bases; junction bases not matched to a gene: 3. The CDR3 has 13 amino acids. The CDR3 is CASSRGGVYEQYF. CDR3 DNA: TGTGCCAGCAGTCGGGGGGGAGTCTACGAGCAGTACTTC.

J is TRBJ2-5 and V is TRBV2, with a tentative D call TRBD2 (5 bases). The CDR3 runs 13 residues. V was pared by 2 bases and J by 3 bases, with 7 bases between. Germline V gene lookup returns CDR1 SNHLY and CDR2 FYNNEI. CDR3 amino acids: CASSEMREETQYF. CDR3 sequence (DNA): TGTGCCAGCAGTGAAATGAGGGAAGAGACCCAGTACTTC.

This chain connects TRBV5-6 to TRBJ1-1; TRBD1 might be the D (6 bases). This CDR3 has 15 residues. The V gene's germline CDR1 is SGHDT and CDR2 YYEEEE. The V end lost 2 bases, the J end lost 4 bases, and 15 bases lay between the germline ends. The CDR3: CASSLTGNVVTEAFF. CDR3 coding DNA: TGTGCCAGCAGCTTAACAGGGAATGTAGTCACTGAAGCTTTCTTT. Variable domain in full (rest from reference TRBV5-6 and TRBJ1-1): DAGVTQSPTHLIKTRGQQVTLRCSPKSGHDTVSWYQQALGQGPQFIFQYYEEEERQRGNFPDRFSGHQFPNYSSELNVNALLLGDSALYLCASSLTGNVVTEAFFGQGTRLTVV.

The V gene is TRBV2, the J gene TRBJ2-7; no definite D call. The CDR3 has 13 amino acids. V was cut by 2 bases and J by 6 bases, with 11 bases left in between. The germline V gene encodes CDR1 SNHLY and CDR2 FYNNEI. This CDR3 reads CASSELENTEQYF. The CDR3, as DNA: TGTGCCAGCAGTGAACTAGAGAACACCGAGCAGTACTTC.

The genes are TRBV2 and TRBJ2-1, with D uncertain. Between the trimmed V and J ends, which lost 4 bases and 16 bases, there was a span of 11 bases. Per the germline V gene, CDR1 is SNHLY and CDR2 is FYNNEI. This CDR3 is built from 10 residues. The CDR3 region has the DNA TGTGCCAGCAGTGCTCTACGGTCTTTCTTC. As protein: CASSALRSFF.

CDR3 DNA: TGCGCCAGCAGCTTCTCGGGGGGATCCTACGAGCAGTACTTC. It is translated as CASSFSGGSYEQYF. The chain is built from TRBV5-1 and TRBJ2-7; 7 nucleotides agree with TRBD2. Germline loops: CDR1 SGHRS, CDR2 YFSETQ. With V trimmed by 2 bases and J by 1 base, 3 bases remained unmatched. This CDR3 spans 14 amino acids. Based on the CDR3 plus reference TRBV5-1 and TRBJ2-7, the full variable domain is KAGVTQTPRYLIKTRGQQVTLSCSPISGHRSVSWYQQTPGQGLQFLFEYFSETQRNKGNFPGRFSGRQFSNSRSEMNVSTLELGDSALYLCASSFSGGSYEQYFGPGTRLTVT.

V and J are TRBV10-3 and TRBJ1-2; weak D call: TRBD1 (5 bases). CDR3 length: 14 residues. Trimming removed 6 bases from V and 1 base from J, with 12 bases in between. CDR1 and CDR2 (germline): ENHRY, SYGVKD. The CDR3, as DNA: TGTGCCATCAGGCCCGGGACTCTTAACTATGGCTACACCTTC. Its protein is CAIRPGTLNYGYTF.

V gene TRBV27 combines with J gene TRBJ1-2; 7 bases fit TRBD1. Germline V gene data show CDR1 as MNHEY and CDR2 as SMNVEV (reference sequence). J lost 6 bases, V lost 5 bases, and 6 bases had no gene match. The CDR3 loop spans 13 amino acids. The CDR3 nucleotides are TGTGCCAGCAGTCCGATAGACAGGGATGGCTACACCTTC. Protein product: CASSPIDRDGYTF.

The sample holds a few counts of this clone. This sequence joins TRBV6-5 and TRBJ2-2; D is possibly TRBD2 (6 bases). V dropped 5 bases and J dropped 5 bases, with 15 bases sitting between them. The CDR3 sequence is 15 residues long. In germline, CDR1 is MNHEY, CDR2 SVGAGI. In DNA form, the CDR3 reads TGTGCCAGCAGTCGAGGAGGGGCGCGGACCGGGGAGCTGTTTTTT. Translating gives CASSRGGARTGELFF.

This clone was seen a handful of times. This sequence joins TRBV5-1 and TRBJ2-7; weak D call: TRBD1 (6 bases). V was trimmed by 4 bases and J by 3 bases, leaving 11 bases between them. The CDR3 sequence is 13 residues long. From germline, CDR1 is SGHRS and CDR2 YFSETQ. DNA for the CDR3: TGCGCCAGCAGCCTCATACAGGGCTACGAGCAGTACTTC. Protein: CASSLIQGYEQYF.

As regards this clone: Other DNA variants within this sample encode the same CDR3. The V gene is TRBV7-8, the J gene TRBJ1-2, with unresolved D. The CDR3 length is 14 residues. Germline loops: CDR1 SGHVS, CDR2 FQNEAQ. V lost 1 base and J 3 bases, leaving 9 bases between the germline ends. The CDR3 DNA follows: TGTGCCAGCAGCTTAGGAGGTTTTCACTATGGCTACACCTTC. Translation: CASSLGGFHYGYTF.

This sequence joins TRBV15 and TRBJ1-2; TRBD1 is a possible D gene (6 bases). Germline CDR1 LNHNV, CDR2 YYDKDF (reference sequence). The ends were cut back, 5 bases at V and 0 bases at J, with 13 bases in the middle. The CDR3 consists of 15 residues. The CDR3 loop reads CATSGQRVPNYGYTF. The CDR3 DNA reads as TGTGCCACCAGCGGACAGCGTGTTCCTAACTATGGCTACACCTTC.

This chain connects TRBV30 to TRBJ1-1; D gene uncertain. Germline CDR1 reads GTSNPN; CDR2 reads SVGIG (reference sequence). The V end lost 4 bases, the J end lost 0 bases, and 9 bases lay between the germline ends. This CDR3 region has 13 residues. The CDR3 region has the DNA TGTGCCTGGACAGCAACTATGAACACTGAAGCTTTCTTT. Protein sequence: CAWTATMNTEAFF.

Worth noting for this clone: The same CDR3 arises from other DNA sequences in this sample as well. This chain connects TRBV9 to TRBJ2-7; TRBD2 aligns across 10 bases. Germline V gene data show CDR1 as SGDLS and CDR2 as YYNGEE. The trim removed 0 bases at V and 3 bases at J, leaving 3 bases unmatched. CDR3 size: 15 residues. CDR3 amino acids: CASSVGSGGLYEQYF. In DNA form, the CDR3 reads TGTGCCAGCAGCGTAGGTAGCGGGGGGCTCTACGAGCAGTACTTC. Using reference TRBV9 and TRBJ2-7 for the parts outside the CDR3, the full variable domain is DSGVTQTPKHLITATGQRVTLRCSPRSGDLSVYWYQQSLDQGLQFLIQYYNGEERAKGNILERFSAQQFPDLHSELNLSSLELGDSALYFCASSVGSGGLYEQYFGPGTRLTVT.

CDR3 loop: CASSLEGGRATEQFF. Here the CDR3 DNA reads TGTGCCAGCAGCTTAGAGGGTGGCAGGGCCACTGAGCAGTTCTTC. The chain carries TRBV7-9 and TRBJ2-1, with D maybe TRBD1 (5 bases). This CDR3 spans 15 amino acids. Trimming took off 1 base at V and 9 bases at J, with 16 bases between the two ends. Germline assignment: CDR1 SEHNR and CDR2 FQNEAQ (reference sequence).